The next 22 T cell receptor beta chains were all read from a single sample in a study of monozygotic twins with inflammatory bowel disease. TCRdb re-called the 5' RACE reads, yielding one record per CDR3 amino acid sequence without DNA. This sample's table has 110,000 to 150,000 distinct CDR3 sequences. The specimen sequenced was blood. These TCRs come from a human donor with ulcerative colitis or Crohn's disease, or a healthy co-twin of an affected twin (not recorded which).

This rearrangement joins TRBV18 to TRBJ1-5. From germline, CDR1 is KGHSH and CDR2 LQKENI. This CDR3 is built from 15 residues. CDR3: CASSQSGGSNQPQHF.

The rearrangement links TRBV24-1 to TRBJ2-5; checking the TCRdb D call of TRBD1 is not possible without DNA. CDR1 and CDR2 from the germline V gene are KGHDR and SFDVKD. There are 14 residues in the CDR3. CDR3 in amino acids: CATSEGQYQETQYF.

This chain links TRBV20-1 with TRBJ2-7. This CDR3 has 13 amino acids. Germline CDR1 is DFQATT and CDR2 is SNEGSKA (reference sequence). This CDR3 is CSADGLGVYEQYF.

The chain carries TRBV7-6 and TRBJ2-3; TCRdb gives TRBD1 as the D gene, but with no DNA this cannot be confirmed. CDR1 SGHVS and CDR2 FNYEAQ come from the germline V gene. The CDR3 totals 14 residues. The CDR3 region is CASSPRDNTDTQYF.

The CDR3 protein is CASKPRTSYEQYF. The V call is TRBV27, the J call TRBJ2-7; the TCRdb D gene call, TRBD1, has no DNA to confirm it. This CDR3 comprises 13 residues. Per the germline V gene, CDR1 is MNHEY and CDR2 is SMNVEV (reference sequence).

V and J are TRBV6-1 and TRBJ2-5; TCRdb's D gene call, TRBD1, goes unchecked for lack of DNA. Germline values: CDR1 MNHNS, CDR2 SASEGT. The CDR3 runs 17 residues. CDR3 sequence: CASSAATTGIIQETQYF.

The rearrangement links TRBV29-1 to TRBJ1-5; no DNA is available, so the TRBD1 call from TCRdb remains unchecked. This CDR3 is 14 amino acids long. Per the germline V gene, CDR1 is SQVTM and CDR2 is ANQGSEA. The CDR3 spells CSVGEGHEKEPQHF.

The V call is TRBV20-1, the J call TRBJ2-5; TCRdb outputs TRBD2, but without DNA this stays unchecked. Germline CDR1 DFQATT, CDR2 SNEGSKA (reference sequence). This CDR3 comprises 13 residues. The CDR3 loop is CSARDAGYETQYF.

This CDR3 reads CASSLARGLAKNIQYF. The chain carries TRBV12-3 or TRBV12-4 and TRBJ2-4. The length of the CDR3 is 16 residues.

CDR3 sequence: CASSHGTGGGNTEAFF. The chain combines TRBV7-6 with TRBJ1-1; TCRdb's D gene call, TRBD1, goes unchecked for lack of DNA. The V gene's germline CDR1 is SGHVS and CDR2 FNYEAQ. This CDR3 is 16 amino acids long.

This chain links TRBV20-1 with TRBJ2-5. CDR3 length: 14 amino acids. Germline V lookup: CDR1 DFQATT, CDR2 SNEGSKA (reference sequence). CDR3 sequence reads: CSARSWVIQETQYF.

J is TRBJ2-2 and V is TRBV6-1; TCRdb picks TRBD2, but there is no DNA to check that call. The CDR3 is made up of 16 amino acids. Germline-derived CDR1 and CDR2 are MNHNS and SASEGT. Here the CDR3 reads CASSRLPGTFAGELFF.

V and J are TRBV18 and TRBJ2-1; the TCRdb D gene call, TRBD2, has no DNA to confirm it. The CDR3 covers 14 residues. CDR1 is KGHSH and CDR2 is LQKENI in the germline V gene. This chain's CDR3 is CASSPTRGYNEQFF.

The rearrangement uses TRBV5-1 and TRBJ1-5; checking the TCRdb D call of TRBD1 is not possible without DNA. The CDR3 spans 15 residues. The V gene's germline CDR1 is SGHRS and CDR2 YFSETQ. CDR3 sequence reads: CASSFSGTGDQPQHF.

The V gene is TRBV5-1, the J gene TRBJ2-5; there is no DNA to check the TCRdb D call of TRBD2. The germline gives CDR1 SGHRS, CDR2 YFSETQ. The CDR3 sequence is 16 residues long. Here the CDR3 reads CASSRTSGSFQETQYF. Together with reference TRBV5-1 and TRBJ2-5, the CDR3 gives the full variable domain: KAGVTQTPRYLIKTRGQQVTLSCSPISGHRSVSWYQQTPGQGLQFLFEYFSETQRNKGNFPGRFSGRQFSNSRSEMNVSTLELGDSALYLCASSRTSGSFQETQYFGPGTRLLVL.

The chain couples TRBV7-9 to TRBJ2-7; TCRdb selects TRBD1, and the lack of DNA leaves this call unchecked. Germline CDR1 is SEHNR and CDR2 is FQNEAQ (reference sequence). This CDR3 is 14 amino acids long. The CDR3 sequence is CASSLEPGHYEQYF.

The chain links TRBV15 to TRBJ1-6; absent DNA, TCRdb's TRBD1 call cannot be checked. The CDR3 has 15 amino acids. Germline CDR1 is LNHNV and CDR2 is YYDKDF (reference sequence). The CDR3 loop is CATSQGAGGNSPLHF. Full variable domain (remainder filled in from reference TRBV15 and TRBJ1-6): DAMVIQNPRYQVTQFGKPVTLSCSQTLNHNVMYWYQQKSSQAPKLLFHYYDKDFNNEADTPDNFQSRRPNTSFCFLDIRSPGLGDTAMYLCATSQGAGGNSPLHFGNGTRLTVT.

J is TRBJ2-3 and V is TRBV24-1; TCRdb picks TRBD1, but there is no DNA to check that call. The germline gives CDR1 KGHDR, CDR2 SFDVKD. CDR3 length: 17 amino acids. CDR3 amino acids: CATSDLRVTGGEDTQYF.

The chain joins TRBV15 to TRBJ2-1; the TRBD1 assignment by TCRdb is unverifiable without DNA. Germline CDR1 and CDR2: LNHNV and YYDKDF (reference sequence). The length of the CDR3 is 14 residues. Here the CDR3 reads CATSRPGVNNEQFF.

The V gene is TRBV6-5, the J gene TRBJ1-2; without DNA, the TCRdb call of TRBD1 cannot be checked. CDR1 is MNHEY and CDR2 is SVGAGI in the germline V gene. This CDR3 region has 17 residues. This CDR3 reads CASSYSKAGGSAYGYTF.

V is TRBV18 and J is TRBJ2-3. Germline-derived CDR1 and CDR2 are KGHSH and LQKENI. The CDR3 is 13 amino acids. The CDR3 here is CASSPLSTDTQYF. Drawing the rest from reference TRBV18 and TRBJ2-3, the complete variable domain is NAGVMQNPRHLVRRRGQEARLRCSPMKGHSHVYWYRQLPEEGLKFMVYLQKENIIDESGMPKERFSAEFPKEGPSILRIQQVVRGDSAAYFCASSPLSTDTQYFGPGTRLTVL.

The rearrangement links TRBV5-1 to TRBJ2-5; TCRdb's assignment of TRBD1 cannot be checked, as there is no DNA. The CDR3 consists of 16 residues. CDR1 is SGHRS and CDR2 is YFSETQ in the germline V gene. The CDR3 protein is CASRGTGRVGRETQYF.